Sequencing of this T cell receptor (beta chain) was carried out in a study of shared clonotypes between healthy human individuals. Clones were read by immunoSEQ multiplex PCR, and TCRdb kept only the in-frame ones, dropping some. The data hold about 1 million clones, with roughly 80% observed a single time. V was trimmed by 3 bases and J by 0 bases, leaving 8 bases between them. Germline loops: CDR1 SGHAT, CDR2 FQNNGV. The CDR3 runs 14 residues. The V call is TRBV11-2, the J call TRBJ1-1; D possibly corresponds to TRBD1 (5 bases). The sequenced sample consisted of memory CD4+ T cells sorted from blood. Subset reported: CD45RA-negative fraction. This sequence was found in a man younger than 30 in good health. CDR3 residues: CASSFGAVNTEAFF. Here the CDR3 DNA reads TGTGCCAGCAGCTTTGGGGCCGTGAACACTGAAGCTTTCTTT.